This section outlines one T cell receptor (beta chain) sequence together with its context. Study processing details: It was from reference gene primer amplification that nucleated cell counts were estimated. Only in-frame clones appear in the TCRdb table, and some are missing; sequencing was by immunoSEQ multiplex PCR. That table furnishes V, J and clone size, whereas the DNA furnished D and trimming. The data hold about 160,000 clones, with approximately 80% observed a single time. This sample was taken from a study of blood T cell repertoires in COVID-19. Study overall: Both acute and convalescent COVID-19 samples were obtained from the United States, Italy and Spain. T cells, B-cell-depleted T cells, or PBMCs provided the cDNA or gDNA that served as material.

V was pared by 0 bases and J by 7 bases, with 14 bases of the junction left unmatched. CDR1 and CDR2 (germline): GTSNPN, SVGIG (reference sequence). The CDR3 loop spans 16 amino acids. The chain is built from TRBV30 and TRBJ1-2, with 7 bases lining up with TRBD1. Source material: peripheral blood. This TCR derives from a woman older than 75 with acute or convalescent COVID-19. The CDR3 DNA is TGTGCCTGGAGTGTAACGGGACAGCGGCGAGTACGTGGCTACACCTTC. This sequence encodes CAWSVTGQRRVRGYTF.